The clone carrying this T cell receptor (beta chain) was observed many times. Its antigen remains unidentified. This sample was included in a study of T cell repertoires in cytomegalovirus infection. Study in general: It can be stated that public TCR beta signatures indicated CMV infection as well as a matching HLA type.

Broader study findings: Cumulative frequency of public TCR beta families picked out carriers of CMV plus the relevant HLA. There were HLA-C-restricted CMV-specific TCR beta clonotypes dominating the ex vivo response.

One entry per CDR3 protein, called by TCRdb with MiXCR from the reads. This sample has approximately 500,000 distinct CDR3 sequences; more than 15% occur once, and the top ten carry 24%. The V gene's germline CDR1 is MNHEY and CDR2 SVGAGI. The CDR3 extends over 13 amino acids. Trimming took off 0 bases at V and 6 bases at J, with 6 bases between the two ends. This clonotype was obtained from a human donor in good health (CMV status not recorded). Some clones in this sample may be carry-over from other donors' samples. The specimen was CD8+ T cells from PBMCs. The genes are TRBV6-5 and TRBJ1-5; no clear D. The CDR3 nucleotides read TGTGCCAGCAGTTACTCGCGAGTTCAGCCCCAGCATTTT. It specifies CASSYSRVQPQHF.